Each of the 25 T cell receptor beta chains below was sequenced from the same sample in a study of blood T cell repertoires in COVID-19. Profiling relied on immunoSEQ multiplex PCR, and the TCRdb table lists in-frame clones only, not all of them. The data hold over 200,000 clones, with 84% observed a single time. Sequencing was performed on peripheral blood. Source of these receptors: a man aged 35 to 55 who had recovered from COVID-19.

This rearrangement joins TRBV5-6 to TRBJ2-6, with 8 bases matching TRBD1. The ends lost 0 bases at V and 3 bases at J; junction bases unmatched: 5. The CDR3 loop spans 17 amino acids. The germline gives CDR1 SGHDT, CDR2 YYEEEE. The CDR3 sequence: CASSLGQGTYGANVLTF. In nucleotides, the CDR3 is TGTGCCAGCAGCTTGGGACAGGGGACTTATGGGGCCAACGTCCTGACTTTC.

This clone turned up a few times. J is TRBJ2-1 and V is TRBV27, with D maybe TRBD2 (6 bases). V gave up 5 bases and J gave up 8 bases, with 16 bases separating them. Germline V CDR1 and CDR2: MNHEY, SMNVEV (reference sequence). The CDR3 extends over 14 amino acids. CDR3 coding DNA: TGTGCCAGCAGTCCGAGGCGGGATCGAGATGAGCAGTTCTTC. Translating gives CASSPRRDRDEQFF.

The CDR3 here is CASSSGGIWYEQYF. CDR3 nucleotide sequence: TGTGCCAGCAGCTCGGGTGGTATCTGGTACGAGCAGTACTTC. The chain is built from TRBV13 and TRBJ2-7; D ambiguous. The CDR3 runs 14 residues. The germline CDR1 and CDR2 sequences are PRHDT and FYEKMQ (reference sequence). Trimming took off 4 bases at V and 4 bases at J, with 14 bases between the two ends.

The chain employs TRBV30 and TRBJ2-7, with TRBD2 matching 8 bases. Unmatched junction bases numbered 7, after V lost 2 bases and J lost 7 bases. The CDR3 runs to 13 residues. The germline V gene has CDR1 GTSNPN and CDR2 SVGIG (reference sequence). This chain's CDR3 is CAWSSGTSREQYF. Here the CDR3 DNA reads TGTGCCTGGAGTAGTGGGACTAGTCGTGAGCAGTACTTC.

The chain has TRBV27 and TRBJ1-1; tentative D call: TRBD1 (6 bases). The V and J ends lost 7 bases and 0 bases respectively, with 15 bases between them. This CDR3 has 15 residues. CDR1 and CDR2 from the germline V gene are MNHEY and SMNVEV (reference sequence). CDR3 amino acids: CASTGEGEMNTEAFF. The CDR3 DNA sequence: TGTGCCAGCACGGGTGAGGGGGAGATGAACACTGAAGCTTTCTTT.

V and J are TRBV3-1 (or the pseudogene TRBV3-2) and TRBJ2-3; the match to TRBD2 covers 7 bases. This CDR3 spans 17 amino acids. Germline V gene sequence: CDR1 LGHDT, CDR2 YNNKEL (reference sequence). The V segment lost 0 bases and the J segment 5 bases; nucleotides outside the gene matches: 11. The CDR3 DNA follows: TGTGCCAGCAGCCAAGATAGTCTAGCGGTACGAAGAGATACGCAGTATTTT. As protein: CASSQDSLAVRRDTQYF.

The CDR3: CASSELGGRGTEAFF. The CDR3 DNA reads TGCGCCAGCAGTGAGTTGGGGGGGCGCGGTACTGAAGCTTTCTTT. The chain links TRBV10-2 to TRBJ1-1, with D possibly being TRBD1 (6 bases). The ends were cut back, 1 base at V and 5 bases at J, with 14 bases in the middle. CDR1 and CDR2 (germline): WSHSY, SAAADI. The CDR3 consists of 15 residues.

The V call is TRBV18, the J call TRBJ2-3, with D maybe TRBD1 (5 bases). This CDR3 is 12 amino acids long. The V end was cut by 6 bases, the J end by 4 bases, with 8 bases between. Looked up from germline, CDR1 is KGHSH and CDR2 is LQKENI. CDR3: CASSQGADTQYF. CDR3 coding DNA: TGTGCCAGCTCTCAAGGGGCAGATACGCAGTATTTT.

This chain uses TRBV27 with TRBJ1-2; D might be TRBD1 (6 bases). The CDR3 is 15 amino acids. V lost 6 bases, J lost 1 base, and 15 bases lay in between. CDR1 MNHEY and CDR2 SMNVEV come from the germline V gene (reference sequence). The DNA for the CDR3 is TGTGCCAGCAGCCTTGGGGGACAAAATAACTATGGCTACACCTTC. Protein sequence: CASSLGGQNNYGYTF.

The rearrangement joins TRBV27 to TRBJ2-5; D perhaps matches TRBD2 (6 bases). The CDR3 length is 13 residues. Trimming pared 2 bases from V and 5 bases from J, leaving 9 bases between. Looked up from germline, CDR1 is MNHEY and CDR2 is SMNVEV (reference sequence). The CDR3: CASSLLGGETQYF. For the CDR3, the DNA is TGTGCCAGCAGTTTACTTGGGGGGGAGACCCAGTACTTC.

To note about this clone: Other DNA variants within this sample encode the same CDR3. The rearrangement uses TRBV4-1 and TRBJ2-7; 7 bases agree with TRBD1. In germline, CDR1 is MGHRA, CDR2 YSYEKL. J lost 3 bases, V lost 4 bases, and 3 bases had no gene match. The CDR3 totals 13 residues. As DNA, the CDR3 is TGCGCCAGCAGCCTAGACAGGGACTACGAGCAGTACTTC. Protein sequence: CASSLDRDYEQYF.

This chain uses TRBV5-1 with TRBJ2-3; 9 positions agree with TRBD1. Germline-derived CDR1 and CDR2 are SGHRS and YFSETQ. CDR3 length: 15 amino acids. The V gene end was trimmed by 3 bases and the J gene end by 4 bases; junction bases not matched to a gene: 6. CDR3: CASSSTGGWADTQYF. The CDR3 region has the DNA TGCGCCAGCAGCTCGACAGGGGGGTGGGCAGATACGCAGTATTTT.

The chain joins TRBV19 to TRBJ1-2, with D tentatively TRBD1 (6 bases). Germline CDR1 and CDR2: LNHDA and SQIVND (reference sequence). V lost 3 bases and J 5 bases, leaving 22 bases between the germline ends. This CDR3 spans 17 amino acids. In DNA form, the CDR3 reads TGTGCCAGTAGTATGGTCTACGCTCGGGACACTGAATATGGCTACACCTTC. Protein sequence: CASSMVYARDTEYGYTF.

The chain's CDR3 is CASSWEAGGNEKLFF. The CDR3 DNA follows: TGTGCCAGCAGCTGGGAGGCCGGAGGTAATGAAAAACTGTTTTTT. The chain couples TRBV7-8 to TRBJ1-4; D is undetermined. Trimming took 4 bases from V and 4 from J, leaving 13 bases between them. The CDR3 extends over 15 amino acids. Germline V CDR1 and CDR2: SGHVS, FQNEAQ.

This chain uses TRBV29-1 with TRBJ2-5, with TRBD2 identical over 9 bases. CDR1 SQVTM and CDR2 ANQGSEA come from the germline V gene. The V gene end was trimmed by 7 bases and the J gene end by 4 bases; junction bases not matched to a gene: 10. The CDR3 sequence is 14 residues long. In nucleotides, the CDR3 is TGCAGCGCAAGTAGCGGGAGAGGGGGAGAGACCCAGTACTTC. Translated, it gives CSASSGRGGETQYF.

The chain recombines TRBV11-2 with TRBJ1-2; D is unresolved. The CDR3 runs 14 residues. The V gene lost 2 bases and the J gene lost 8 bases, with 15 bases spanning the gap. From germline, CDR1 is SGHAT and CDR2 FQNNGV. The CDR3 nucleotides are TGTGCCAGCAGCTTAAGAACGGGGTTCGGGGGCTACACCTTC. Protein sequence: CASSLRTGFGGYTF.

The chain is built from TRBV4-3 and TRBJ2-7; D is uncertain. The CDR3 totals 14 residues. The germline gives CDR1 LGHNA, CDR2 YSLEER. Deletions cut 2 bases from V and 4 bases from J, with 12 bases between. The CDR3 DNA reads as TGCGCCAGCAGCCAAACAACAGATTCTTACGAGCAGTACTTC. It specifies CASSQTTDSYEQYF.

The chain employs TRBV5-4 and TRBJ1-1; tentative D call: TRBD1 (5 bases). The CDR3 is 15 residues long. In germline, CDR1 is SGHNT, CDR2 YYREEE (reference sequence). V was cut by 4 bases and J by 0 bases, with 13 bases left in between. As DNA, the CDR3 is TGTGCCAGCAGCCGTGACAGATTATTGAACACTGAAGCTTTCTTT. Translation gives CASSRDRLLNTEAFF. Full variable domain (missing parts from reference TRBV5-4 and TRBJ1-1): ETGVTQSPTHLIKTRGQQVTLRCSSQSGHNTVSWYQQALGQGPQFIFQYYREEENGRGNFPPRFSGLQFPNYSSELNVNALELDDSALYLCASSRDRLLNTEAFFGQGTRLTVV.

The chain employs TRBV19 and TRBJ2-3; 14 bases fit TRBD2. After removal of 5 bases from V and 4 bases from J, the junction contained 8 bases not matched to a gene. The CDR3 runs 17 residues. Germline CDR1 reads LNHDA; CDR2 reads SQIVND (reference sequence). This CDR3 is CASSSLGLAGGPDTQYF. The CDR3 coding sequence is TGTGCCAGTAGTTCCCTCGGACTAGCGGGGGGCCCAGATACGCAGTATTTT.

This sequence joins TRBV7-9 and TRBJ1-2, with 7 nucleotides matching TRBD1. The CDR3 length is 14 residues. CDR1 is SEHNR and CDR2 is FQNEAQ in the germline V gene (reference sequence). The J segment lost 2 bases and the V segment lost 2 bases, leaving 2 bases of the junction unmatched. The CDR3 DNA reads as TGTGCCAGCAGCTTACGGGACAGCAACTATGGCTACACCTTC. Translation gives CASSLRDSNYGYTF.

This rearrangement joins TRBV18 to TRBJ2-1; the match to TRBD1 covers 11 bases. CDR3 length: 14 residues. Per germline, CDR1 KGHSH and CDR2 LQKENI. V lost 4 bases, J lost 9 bases, and 5 bases stayed unmatched. The CDR3 protein is CASSRDRGFGEQFF. DNA for the CDR3: TGTGCCAGCTCACGGGACAGGGGGTTCGGTGAGCAGTTCTTC.

Of note for this clone: A much larger clone differs from this one at a single base, so this may be a read error. Other DNA sequences from this sample encode an identical CDR3 as well. The genes are TRBV20-1 and TRBJ1-1; D remains unclear. CDR3 length: 11 amino acids. CDR1 DFQATT and CDR2 SNEGSKA come from the germline V gene (reference sequence). V was clipped by 1 base and J by 5 bases, with 5 bases between them. The CDR3 region has the DNA TGCAGTGCTAGAGGAGCGACTGAAGCTTTCTTT. It specifies CSARGATEAFF.

The chain couples TRBV6-2 or TRBV6-3 to TRBJ2-3, with no clear D. V was shortened by 6 bases and J by 5 bases, with 9 bases between the two germline ends. The CDR3 has 12 residues. From germline, CDR1 is MNHEY and CDR2 SVGEGT. The CDR3 nucleotides read TGTGCCAGCAGCCGTTTCAGAGATACGCAGTATTTT. The encoded protein is CASSRFRDTQYF.

This chain connects TRBV18 to TRBJ1-1; 8 bases match TRBD1. The CDR3 is 14 amino acids. Germline CDR1 is KGHSH and CDR2 is LQKENI. The V and J ends lost 5 bases and 3 bases, in that order; junction bases with no gene match: 5. This CDR3 reads CASSVTTGDTEAFF. CDR3 coding DNA: TGTGCCAGCTCAGTAACGACAGGGGACACTGAAGCTTTCTTT.

This clone occurred a few times. This sequence joins TRBV12-5 and TRBJ2-7; D perhaps matches TRBD1 (6 bases). Germline V gives CDR1 LGHNT, CDR2 FRNRAP. This CDR3 comprises 17 residues. V lost 7 bases to trimming and J lost 0 bases, with 22 bases between them. CDR3 bases: TGTGCTAGTGCCGTTCCTCCCCCCGCAGGGGTCTCCTACGAGCAGTACTTC. Translating gives CASAVPPPAGVSYEQYF.